The sequence of this T cell receptor (beta chain) was determined in a study of T cells in Graves' hyperthyroidism and ophthalmopathy. At the level of the study: At initial diagnosis, before any treatment had begun, peripheral blood was obtained.

The V gene's germline CDR1 is SGHTA and CDR2 FQGNSA. The CDR3 contains 15 residues. RNA transcripts gave rise to amplified TCR beta CDR3 regions. Using the HTBI primer set, a first-round RT-PCR was run on the TCR CDR3. MiXCR, applied by TCRdb to the multiplex PCR reads, yields one record per CDR3 protein. The data hold 360,000 or so distinct CDR3 sequences, with 15% to 20% observed a single time. The sample holds one count of this clonotype. The junction shows a germline mismatch at one end, possibly a read error. Diagnoses rested on clinical symptoms, serum thyroxine and TRAb, thyroid ultrasound and orbital computed tomography. Fresh peripheral blood, 10 ml, yielded the PBMCs.

The receptor comes from a woman in her thirties or forties with Graves' ophthalmopathy. The chain has TRBV7-2 and TRBJ2-7; 10 nucleotides match TRBD2. The sample comprised blood. CDR3 bases: TGTGCCAGCGGACTAGCGGTAGGGCCAGGGTACGAGCAGTGCTTC. Encoded protein: CASGLAVGPGYEQCF.